What follows is one T cell receptor (beta chain) and its context. Its target antigen remains unknown. The record has no base qualities; no much larger clone is one base away. These data originate in a study of cytomegalovirus exposure and HLA in healthy donors (dated by TCRdb to about 2017). As for the study more broadly: The roughly 700 repertoires of the first cohort and the approximately 110 validation repertoires were produced on the same platform, according to a later analysis. High-throughput TCR immunosequencing, statistical association of individual TCRs with disease status, and machine learning were combined to predict cytomegalovirus infection status. The aim of the study was to test whether cataloging public T cell receptors could identify signatures of past pathogen exposure. A separate validation cohort of 100 to 150 different subjects was used in addition to the approximately 640-subject first cohort. Broader findings and caveats from the paper: A later analysis had no HLA typing for the validation cohort, so co-occurrence there was scored across all 130 or so repertoires. Of the cluster scores, around 95% were above 0 in a later analysis, which found that TCRs clustered in the first cohort also tended to co-occur in the 120 or so validation repertoires. A few of the identified cytomegalovirus-associated TCR beta chains were confirmed in vitro to be specific for cytomegalovirus antigens. According to the authors, the approach could potentially be generalized to other disease states and immunological phenotypes. Most TCR sequences were observed very rarely across donors, whereas some public TCRs were present in many individuals. In the study, around 160 TCR beta chains were listed as associated with cytomegalovirus. Cytomegalovirus status was reported to be diagnosed by the classifier with high specificity and sensitivity in both the original and validation cohorts.

The donors belonged to the validation cohort of approximately 130 subjects, which was separate from the approximately 700-subject first cohort. The library relied on the immunoSEQ multiplex PCR assay. Per the source publication's procedure: A statistical classification framework was developed to diagnose cytomegalovirus status using the catalog of TCR beta chain sequences. TCRdb obtained this table from immuneACCESS and retained in-frame rearrangements with V and J assigned. These tables miss some clones; where compared with another copy, unresolved V genes account for less than half of the shortfall, and the remainder is unexplained. The V and J calls and clone size were taken over from that table, and D and trimming were inferred from the DNA. This sample holds 90,000 to 120,000 clones; roughly 88% were observed only once. The top ten clones comprise about 3% of the sample. CDR1 and CDR2, per the germline V gene, are MDHEN and SYDVKM. The CDR3 runs 14 residues from the cysteine to the phenylalanine. CDR3 DNA only is kept here, 42 bases in frame from base 1. V is pruned by 5 bases and J by 4 bases, leaving 6 bases of the junction without a gene match.

This clonotype originated in a woman between 18 and 29 years old in good health and CMV-seronegative. The sample was PBMCs. The rearrangement combines TRBV28 with TRBJ1-1; TRBD1 aligns with 8 central bases. The bases are TGTGCCAGCAGTGTGCGGGACAGGCTCACTGAAGCTTTCTTT. Translated, this is CASSVRDRLTEAFF.